The 25 T cell receptor beta chains presented below share a single source sample, sequenced in a study of blood T cell repertoires in COVID-19. Sequenced by immunoSEQ multiplex PCR; TCRdb stores in-frame clones only, minus some. The data hold about 120,000 clones, with 65% to 85% observed a single time. The sequenced material came from peripheral blood. The receptors originated from a man aged 45-65 years with acute or convalescent COVID-19.

V and J are TRBV5-4 and TRBJ2-2; the D is unclear. Germline CDR1 reads SGHNT; CDR2 reads YYREEE (reference sequence). The CDR3 is made up of 15 amino acids. Deletions cut 2 bases from V and 2 bases from J, with 10 bases between. CDR3 region: CASSLSTVNTGELFF. The CDR3 DNA reads as TGTGCCAGCAGCTTATCAACTGTCAACACCGGGGAGCTGTTTTTT.

The rearrangement links TRBV6-5 to TRBJ1-1; no clear D gene. CDR1 and CDR2 (germline): MNHEY, SVGAGI. The CDR3 covers 15 residues. Trimming took off 6 bases at V and 0 bases at J, with 14 bases between the two ends. The CDR3 DNA sequence: TGTGCCAGCAGCCCCATCGCCGGGTTGAACACTGAAGCTTTCTTT. Translated: CASSPIAGLNTEAFF.

V is TRBV3-1 (or the pseudogene TRBV3-2) and J is TRBJ1-5; D uncertain. V shed 0 bases and J shed 0 bases, with 9 bases lying between them. The CDR3 covers 16 residues. Per germline, CDR1 LGHDT and CDR2 YNNKEL (reference sequence). The CDR3 coding sequence is TGTGCCAGCAGCCAAGATTGGAGTGGTAGCAATCAGCCCCAGCATTTT. Encoded protein: CASSQDWSGSNQPQHF.

The rearrangement links TRBV10-3 to TRBJ1-5; TRBD1 might be the D (5 bases). The CDR3 consists of 15 residues. Germline V lookup: CDR1 ENHRY, CDR2 SYGVKD. With 2 bases removed from V and 1 base from J, the gap between germline ends came to 9 bases. Here the CDR3 reads CAISETQGSNQPQHF. CDR3 in DNA: TGTGCCATCAGTGAGACCCAGGGCAGCAATCAGCCCCAGCATTTT.

This rearrangement joins TRBV27 to TRBJ2-2, with 9 bases lining up with TRBD2. The germline V gene has CDR1 MNHEY and CDR2 SMNVEV (reference sequence). The CDR3 extends over 15 amino acids. The ends lost 6 bases at V and 1 base at J; junction bases unmatched: 3. The CDR3 DNA reads TGTGCCAGCAGGGGACTAGCAAGGAACACCGGGGAGCTGTTTTTT. It yields the protein CASRGLARNTGELFF.

The chain uses TRBV3-1 (or the pseudogene TRBV3-2) and TRBJ1-1, with D perhaps matching TRBD1 (5 bases). The germline CDR1 and CDR2 sequences are LGHDT and YNNKEL (reference sequence). V was pared by 4 bases and J by 5 bases, with 14 bases between. The CDR3 runs to 14 residues. The CDR3 DNA is TGTGCCAGCAGCCCCGGGGCGGGAAAGACTGAAGCTTTCTTT. Amino acids: CASSPGAGKTEAFF.

This chain uses TRBV9 with TRBJ1-1; a weak D match, TRBD1 (6 bases). CDR3 length: 13 amino acids. The germline gives CDR1 SGDLS, CDR2 YYNGEE. The ends were cut back, 2 bases at V and 6 bases at J, with 11 bases in the middle. The CDR3 bases are TGTGCCAGCAGCGTCCGGGACACCCCTGAAGCTTTCTTT. Encoded protein: CASSVRDTPEAFF.

This chain uses TRBV30 with TRBJ1-6; 7 nucleotides agree with TRBD1. V shed 1 base, J shed 8 bases, and the junction held 8 bases outside the gene matches. The CDR3 runs 15 residues. From germline, CDR1 is GTSNPN and CDR2 SVGIG (reference sequence). CDR3 region: CAWSASTGRYSPLHF. The CDR3 coding sequence is TGTGCCTGGAGTGCCTCGACAGGGAGGTATTCACCCCTCCACTTT. The complete variable domain, with remaining parts taken from reference TRBV30 and TRBJ1-6, reads SQTIHQWPATLVQPVGSPLSLECTVEGTSNPNLYWYRQAAGRGLQLLFYSVGIGQISSEVPQNLSASRPQDRQFILSSKKLLLSDSGFYLCAWSASTGRYSPLHFGNGTRLTVT.

The rearrangement links TRBV18 to TRBJ1-1; D is unclear. CDR1 and CDR2 from the germline V gene are KGHSH and LQKENI. Trimming pared 3 bases from V and 6 bases from J, leaving 11 bases between. The CDR3 runs 13 residues. CDR3 sequence: CASSPTDKSEAFF. CDR3 sequence (DNA): TGTGCCAGCTCACCTACTGACAAATCTGAAGCTTTCTTT.

The V call is TRBV12-5, the J call TRBJ2-2; perhaps TRBD2 as D (5 bases). The V gene lost 1 base and the J gene lost 5 bases, with 20 bases spanning the gap. CDR1 and CDR2 from the germline V gene are LGHNT and FRNRAP. This CDR3 is 18 amino acids long. CDR3 loop: CASGLGDWLALMTGELFF. The CDR3 nucleotides are TGTGCTAGTGGTTTGGGGGATTGGTTAGCGCTGATGACCGGGGAGCTGTTTTTT. The full variable domain, with the rest looked up from reference TRBV12-5 and TRBJ2-2, is DARVTQTPRHKVTEMGQEVTMRCQPILGHNTVFWYRQTMMQGLELLAYFRNRAPLDDSGMPKDRFSAEMPDATLATLKIQPSEPRDSAVYFCASGLGDWLALMTGELFFGEGSRLTVL.

The V and J genes are TRBV7-2 and TRBJ1-2; D is perhaps TRBD1 (5 bases). V lost 1 base, J lost 8 bases, and 20 bases lay in between. This CDR3 region has 16 residues. Germline lookup yields CDR1 SGHTA and CDR2 FQGNSA. The CDR3 region is CASSLGDFSYAGGYTF. The CDR3 DNA reads as TGTGCCAGCAGCTTAGGGGACTTCAGCTATGCGGGGGGCTACACCTTC.

The chain has TRBV12-5 and TRBJ1-1; D perhaps matches TRBD1 (6 bases). CDR1 LGHNT and CDR2 FRNRAP come from the germline V gene. The CDR3 has 14 residues. V gave up 1 base and J gave up 5 bases, with 11 bases separating them. The chain's CDR3 is CASGLGRGKTEAFF. DNA for the CDR3: TGTGCTAGTGGTTTGGGCAGGGGCAAAACTGAAGCTTTCTTT.

This clone was counted only a few times. The chain links TRBV6-5 to TRBJ1-1; 7 positions agree with TRBD1. Germline values: CDR1 MNHEY, CDR2 SVGAGI. J gave up 5 bases and V 5 bases, and 11 bases lay outside the gene matches. There are 15 residues in the CDR3. The CDR3, as DNA: TGTGCCAGCAGTACTCCTAACAGGGGCGGGACTGAAGCTTTCTTT. Translated: CASSTPNRGGTEAFF.

This chain joins TRBV28 and TRBJ2-1; 9 positions agree with TRBD2. V was clipped by 6 bases and J by 4 bases; unmatched bases: 13. The germline V gene encodes CDR1 MDHEN and CDR2 SYDVKM. The CDR3 is 17 amino acids. CDR3 sequence reads: CASRHEPWAGGYNEQFF. CDR3 coding DNA: TGTGCCAGCAGACACGAACCCTGGGCGGGGGGGTACAATGAGCAGTTCTTC.

J is TRBJ1-2 and V is TRBV11-1, with D possibly being TRBD1 (5 bases). V shed 2 bases and J shed 7 bases, with 11 bases lying between them. The CDR3 contains 13 residues. The germline CDR1 and CDR2 sequences are SGHAT and FQDESV (reference sequence). The CDR3 protein is CASSLLQGAGYTF. DNA of the CDR3: TGTGCCAGCAGCTTACTGCAGGGTGCTGGCTACACCTTC.

The rearrangement links TRBV24-1 to TRBJ1-2, with D possibly matching TRBD1 (5 bases). The CDR3 spans 12 residues. Trimming left V 2 bases short and J 7 bases short, with 7 bases between. CDR1 KGHDR and CDR2 SFDVKD come from the germline V gene. CDR3 in DNA: TGTGCCACCAGTGATTCAGGGTTTGGCTACACCTTC. Residues: CATSDSGFGYTF.

CDR3 sequence (DNA): TGTGCCAGCAGACACCACCTACAGGGTAGGGACTATGGCTACACCTTC. Protein: CASRHHLQGRDYGYTF. V and J are TRBV5-6 and TRBJ1-2; tentatively, D is TRBD1 (6 bases). V lost 5 bases to trimming and J lost 3 bases, with 20 bases between them. There are 16 residues in the CDR3. Germline loops: CDR1 SGHDT, CDR2 YYEEEE.

The gene calls are TRBV10-3 and TRBJ1-1; D not resolved. The CDR3 is made up of 13 amino acids. Germline loops: CDR1 ENHRY, CDR2 SYGVKD. V lost 4 bases, J lost 0 bases, and 6 bases lay in between. CDR3 coding DNA: TGTGCCATCAGTGGTTCGGTGAACACTGAAGCTTTCTTT. Its translation is CAISGSVNTEAFF.

The gene calls are TRBV3-1 (or the pseudogene TRBV3-2) and TRBJ1-1, with unresolved D. CDR3 size: 13 residues. Germline CDR1 is LGHDT and CDR2 is YNNKEL (reference sequence). V dropped 0 bases and J dropped 10 bases, with 12 bases sitting between them. The CDR3 bases are TGTGCCAGCAGCCAAGATGTCCCGCAAGCAGCTTTCTTT. This sequence encodes CASSQDVPQAAFF.

This rearrangement joins TRBV6-5 to TRBJ2-3; 7 nucleotides match TRBD1. This CDR3 is 15 amino acids long. Germline V gene sequence: CDR1 MNHEY, CDR2 SVGAGI. Trimming cost V 0 bases and J 5 bases; bases outside gene matches: 5. The CDR3 reads CASSYSYRGKDTQYF. CDR3 nucleotide sequence: TGTGCCAGCAGTTACTCCTACAGGGGTAAAGATACGCAGTATTTT.

The V call is TRBV6-5, the J call TRBJ2-7; the match to TRBD1 covers 7 bases. The length of the CDR3 is 14 residues. Losses at the gene ends were 10 bases for V and 6 bases for J; bases not matched to a gene: 15. The germline CDR1 and CDR2 sequences are MNHEY and SVGAGI. This chain's CDR3 is CATRDRTEASEQYV. As DNA, the CDR3 is TGTGCCACCAGGGACAGAACTGAGGCGTCCGAGCAGTACGTC.

V gene TRBV21-1 combines with J gene TRBJ1-2; the table's D call, TRBD1, was not checked against the DNA. TRBV21-1 corresponds to a pseudogene. This CDR3 region has 12 residues. The CDR3 nucleotides read TGTGCCAGCAGCAAATGGTTTGGCGGCTACACCTTC. It encodes CASSKWFGGYTF.

This clone showed up just a few times. The chain uses TRBV6-5 and TRBJ1-1; 7 nucleotides match TRBD1. The CDR3 is made up of 15 amino acids. CDR1 is MNHEY and CDR2 is SVGAGI in the germline V gene. V trimming: 6 bases; J trimming: 1 base; junction bases outside the gene matches: 8. This CDR3 is CASRPRDRPNTEAFF. The CDR3 nucleotides are TGTGCCAGCAGGCCAAGGGACAGACCGAACACTGAAGCTTTCTTT.

In nucleotides, the CDR3 is TGCGCCAGCAGTGCCTCGGGGGAGGTATCTGGGGCCAACGTCCTGACTTTC. It is translated as CASSASGEVSGANVLTF. The chain carries TRBV10-2 and TRBJ2-6; maybe TRBD2 (6 bases). The CDR3 spans 17 residues. The germline gives CDR1 WSHSY, CDR2 SAAADI. V was cut by 4 bases and J by 1 base, with 14 bases left in between.

The chain carries TRBV6-5 and TRBJ2-7; possibly TRBD1 for D (5 bases). Trimming removed 7 bases from V and 6 bases from J, with 22 bases in between. The CDR3 length is 15 residues. Germline-derived CDR1 and CDR2 are MNHEY and SVGAGI. The CDR3 DNA is TGTGCCAGCAACTTTGACAGCCGACCTCGCGGCGAGCAGTACTTC. Translated: CASNFDSRPRGEQYF.